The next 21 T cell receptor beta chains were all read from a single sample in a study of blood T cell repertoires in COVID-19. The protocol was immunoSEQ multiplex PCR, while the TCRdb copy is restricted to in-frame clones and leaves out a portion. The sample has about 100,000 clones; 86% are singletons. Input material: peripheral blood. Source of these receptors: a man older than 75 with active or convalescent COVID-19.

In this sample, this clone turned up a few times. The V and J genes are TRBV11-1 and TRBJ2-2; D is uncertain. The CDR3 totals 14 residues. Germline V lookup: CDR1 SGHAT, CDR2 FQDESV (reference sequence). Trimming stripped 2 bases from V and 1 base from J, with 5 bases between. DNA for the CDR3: TGTGCCAGCAGCTTAATCTGGAACACCGGGGAGCTGTTTTTT. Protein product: CASSLIWNTGELFF.

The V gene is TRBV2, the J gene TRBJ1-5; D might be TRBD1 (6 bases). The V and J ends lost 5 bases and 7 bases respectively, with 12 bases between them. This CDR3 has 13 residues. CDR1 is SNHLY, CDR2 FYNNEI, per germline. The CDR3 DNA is TGTGCCAGCAGTCAGGGGCCAAGGCAGCCCCAGCATTTT. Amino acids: CASSQGPRQPQHF.

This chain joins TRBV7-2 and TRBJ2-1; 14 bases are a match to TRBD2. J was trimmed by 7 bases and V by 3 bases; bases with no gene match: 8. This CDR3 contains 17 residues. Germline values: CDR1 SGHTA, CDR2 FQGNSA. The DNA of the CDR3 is TGTGCCAGCAGCTTCGCCGGGACTAGCGGGAGTTATAATGAGCAGTTCTTC. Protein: CASSFAGTSGSYNEQFF.

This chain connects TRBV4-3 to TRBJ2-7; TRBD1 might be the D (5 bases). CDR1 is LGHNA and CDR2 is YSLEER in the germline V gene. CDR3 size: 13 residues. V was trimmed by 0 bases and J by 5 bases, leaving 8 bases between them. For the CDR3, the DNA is TGCGCCAGCAGCCAAGAGCAGGGCCACGAGCAGTACTTC. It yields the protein CASSQEQGHEQYF.

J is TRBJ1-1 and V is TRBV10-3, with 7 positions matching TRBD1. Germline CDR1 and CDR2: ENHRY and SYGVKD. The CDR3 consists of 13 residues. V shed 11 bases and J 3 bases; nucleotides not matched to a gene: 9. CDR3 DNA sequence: TGTGCCTCCACCCGAGACAGGGACACTGAAGCTTTCTTT. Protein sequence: CASTRDRDTEAFF.

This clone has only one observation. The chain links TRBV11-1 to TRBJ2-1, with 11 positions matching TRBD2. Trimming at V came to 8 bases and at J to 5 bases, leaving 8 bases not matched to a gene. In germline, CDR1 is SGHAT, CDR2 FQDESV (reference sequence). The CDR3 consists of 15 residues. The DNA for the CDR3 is TGTGCCAGCGGGCTAGCGGGAGGATGGAACAATGAGCAGTTCTTC. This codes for CASGLAGGWNNEQFF. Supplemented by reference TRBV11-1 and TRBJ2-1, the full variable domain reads EAEVAQSPRYKITEKSQAVAFWCDPISGHATLYWYRQILGQGPELLVQFQDESVVDDSQLPKDRFSAERLKGVDSTLKIQPAELGDSAMYLCASGLAGGWNNEQFFGPGTRLTVL.

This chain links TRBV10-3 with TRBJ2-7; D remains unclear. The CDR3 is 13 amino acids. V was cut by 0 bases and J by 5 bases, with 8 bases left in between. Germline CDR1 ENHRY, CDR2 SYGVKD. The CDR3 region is CAISESRSHEQYF. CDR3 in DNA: TGTGCCATCAGTGAGTCACGTAGCCACGAGCAGTACTTC.

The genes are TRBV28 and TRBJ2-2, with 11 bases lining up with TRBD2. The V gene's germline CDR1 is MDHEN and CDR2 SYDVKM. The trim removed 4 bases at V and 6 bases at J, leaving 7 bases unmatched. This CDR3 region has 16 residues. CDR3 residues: CASSSGTSGISGELFF. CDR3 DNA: TGTGCCAGCAGTTCCGGGACTAGCGGTATTTCCGGGGAGCTGTTTTTT.

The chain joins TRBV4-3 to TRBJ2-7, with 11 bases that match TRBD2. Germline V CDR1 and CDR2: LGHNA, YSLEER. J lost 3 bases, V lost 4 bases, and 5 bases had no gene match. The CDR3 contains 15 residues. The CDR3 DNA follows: TGCGCCAGCAGCCCCGGGACTAGCGGAATCTACGAGCAGTACTTC. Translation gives CASSPGTSGIYEQYF.

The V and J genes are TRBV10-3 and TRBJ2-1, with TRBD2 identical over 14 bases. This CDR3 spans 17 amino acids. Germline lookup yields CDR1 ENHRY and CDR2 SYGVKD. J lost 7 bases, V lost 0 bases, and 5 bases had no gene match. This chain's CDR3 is CAISESLGLAGDNEQFF. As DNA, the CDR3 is TGTGCCATCAGTGAGTCATTGGGACTAGCGGGGGATAATGAGCAGTTCTTC.

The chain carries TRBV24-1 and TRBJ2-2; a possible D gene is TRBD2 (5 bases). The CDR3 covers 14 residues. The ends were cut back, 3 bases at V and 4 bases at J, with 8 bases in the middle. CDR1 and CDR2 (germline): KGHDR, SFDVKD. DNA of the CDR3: TGTGCCACCAGTGATAGGGAGATCACCGGGGAGCTGTTTTTT. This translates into CATSDREITGELFF.

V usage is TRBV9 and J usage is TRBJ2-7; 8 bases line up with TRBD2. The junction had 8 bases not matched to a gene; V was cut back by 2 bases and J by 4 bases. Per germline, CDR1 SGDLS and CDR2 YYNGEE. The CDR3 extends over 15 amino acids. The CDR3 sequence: CASSVAAGVTYEQYF. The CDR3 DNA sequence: TGTGCCAGCAGCGTCGCAGCGGGAGTAACTTACGAGCAGTACTTC.

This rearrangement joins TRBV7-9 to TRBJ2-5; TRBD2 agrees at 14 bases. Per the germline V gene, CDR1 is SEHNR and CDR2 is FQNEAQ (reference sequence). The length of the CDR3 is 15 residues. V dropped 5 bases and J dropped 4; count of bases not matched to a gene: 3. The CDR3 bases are TGTGCCAGCAGCACGGGACTAGCGGGAGCAGAGACCCAGTACTTC. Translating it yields CASSTGLAGAETQYF.

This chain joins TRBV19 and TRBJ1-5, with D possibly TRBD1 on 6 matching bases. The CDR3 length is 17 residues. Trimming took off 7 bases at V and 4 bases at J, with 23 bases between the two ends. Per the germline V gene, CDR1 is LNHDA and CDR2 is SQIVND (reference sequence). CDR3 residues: CASNAPWGGPKNQPQHF. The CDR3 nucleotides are TGTGCCAGTAACGCCCCGTGGGGGGGCCCCAAGAATCAGCCCCAGCATTTT.

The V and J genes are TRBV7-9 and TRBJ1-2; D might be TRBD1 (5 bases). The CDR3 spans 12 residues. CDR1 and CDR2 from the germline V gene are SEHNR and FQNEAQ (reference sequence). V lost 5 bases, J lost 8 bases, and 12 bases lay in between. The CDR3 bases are TGTGCCAGCAGCCCCCAGGGAAGAGGCTACACCTTC. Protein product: CASSPQGRGYTF.

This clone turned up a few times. This CDR3 is CASSLQQRELYEQYF. The DNA for the CDR3 is TGTGCCAGCAGCCTTCAACAGCGGGAGCTCTACGAGCAGTACTTC. The chain carries TRBV13 and TRBJ2-7; 8 positions agree with TRBD2. V shed 5 bases, J shed 3 bases, and the junction held 9 bases outside the gene matches. Looked up from germline, CDR1 is PRHDT and CDR2 is FYEKMQ (reference sequence). The CDR3 extends over 15 amino acids.

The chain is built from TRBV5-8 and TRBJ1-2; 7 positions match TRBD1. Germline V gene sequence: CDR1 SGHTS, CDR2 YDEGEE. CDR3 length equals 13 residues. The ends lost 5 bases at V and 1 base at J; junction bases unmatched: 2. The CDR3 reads CASRRDSNYGYTF. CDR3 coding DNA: TGTGCCAGCAGACGGGACAGTAACTATGGCTACACCTTC.

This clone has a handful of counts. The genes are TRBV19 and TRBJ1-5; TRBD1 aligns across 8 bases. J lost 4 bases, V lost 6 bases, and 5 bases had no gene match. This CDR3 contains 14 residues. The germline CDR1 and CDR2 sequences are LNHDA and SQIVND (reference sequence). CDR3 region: CASSIQGVNQPQHF. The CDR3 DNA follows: TGTGCCAGTAGCATACAGGGGGTGAATCAGCCCCAGCATTTT.

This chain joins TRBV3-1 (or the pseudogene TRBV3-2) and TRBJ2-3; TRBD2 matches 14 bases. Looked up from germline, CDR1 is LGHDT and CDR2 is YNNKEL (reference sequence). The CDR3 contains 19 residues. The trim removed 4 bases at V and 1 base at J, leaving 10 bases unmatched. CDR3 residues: CASSRGLAGADGGTDTQYF. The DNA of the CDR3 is TGTGCCAGCAGCCGGGGACTAGCGGGAGCGGATGGGGGCACAGATACGCAGTATTTT.

DNA for the CDR3: TGCGCCAGCAGCCAAGACCGTTGGTCCGGGACACCCCTCCACTTT. Translating gives CASSQDRWSGTPLHF. The chain links TRBV4-3 to TRBJ1-6; D remains ambiguous. Germline-derived CDR1 and CDR2 are LGHNA and YSLEER. Trimming cost V 0 bases and J 11 bases, with 14 bases left between them. The CDR3 consists of 15 residues.

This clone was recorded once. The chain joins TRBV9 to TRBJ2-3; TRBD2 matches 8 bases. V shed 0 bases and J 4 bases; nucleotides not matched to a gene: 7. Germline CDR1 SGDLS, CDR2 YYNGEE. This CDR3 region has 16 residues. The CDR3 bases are TGTGCCAGCAGCGTAGATCTCGGGAGGGCTCCAGATACGCAGTATTTT. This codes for CASSVDLGRAPDTQYF.